This record looks at one T cell receptor (beta chain) sequence and its context. The data were taken from a study of Graves' ophthalmopathy and Graves' hyperthyroidism. TCR beta CDR3 amplification used RNA transcripts. In the first round, RT-PCR was carried out with HTBI primers, and a multiplex PCR formed the second round. TCRdb reprocessed the multiplex PCR reads with MiXCR, giving one entry per CDR3 protein. In the table there are 350,000 to 400,000 distinct CDR3 sequences, 15% to 17% of which are singletons. The material sequenced was peripheral blood. The clonotype was recovered from a young woman with stable Graves' hyperthyroidism.

The DNA for the CDR3 is TGTGCCATCAGTGAGCCGAGACCGGGACCGAGAATTACTGAAGCTTTCTTT. Its translation is CAISEPRPGPRITEAFF. The chain has TRBV10-3 and TRBJ1-1; tentative D call: TRBD1 (5 bases). There are 17 residues in the CDR3. CDR1 and CDR2 from the germline V gene are ENHRY and SYGVKD. Trimming left V 2 bases short and J 5 bases short, with 21 bases between.